Listed below are T cell receptor beta chains from one sample, sequenced in a study of cytomegalovirus exposure and HLA in healthy donors. Data came from immunoSEQ multiplex PCR; TCRdb stores just in-frame clones and leaves some out. The table shows about 190,000 clones, with 84% occurring only once. The sample taken for sequencing was PBMCs. These receptors came from a boy under 18 in good health and CMV-seronegative. Each CDR3 is given with its conserved first and last residue. Fields, in order: V gene, clone size, J gene, D gene, CDR3 DNA, CDR3 protein. D genes are given only for firm matches. Rows may omit the clone size; those that give it use once, few, many or a size class.

V: TRBV4-3
size: .
J: TRBJ1-5
D: .
DNA: TGCGCCAGCAGCCTCAAGGGGGGGAGGGGAGGCGCGGGGCAGCCCCAGCATTTT
CDR3: CASSLKGGRGGAGQPQHF

V: TRBV11-1
size: .
J: TRBJ1-4
D: .
DNA: TGTGCCAGCAGCACCAGGGTGGATGGTGAAAAACTGTTTTTT
CDR3: CASSTRVDGEKLFF

V: TRBV11-2
size: .
J: TRBJ1-2
D: .
DNA: TGTGCCAGCAGTTTAGATGGTCGGGGAATCTATGGCTACACCTTC
CDR3: CASSLDGRGIYGYTF

V: TRBV15
size: .
J: TRBJ2-1
D: .
DNA: TGTGCCACCAGCGGGGAGGCCCACAATGAGCAGTTCTTC
CDR3: CATSGEAHNEQFF

V: TRBV5-1
size: .
J: TRBJ2-3
D: TRBD2
DNA: TGCGCCAGCAGCTTGAGCGCTAGCGGGGTCACAGATACGCAGTATTTT
CDR3: CASSLSASGVTDTQYF

V: TRBV10-3
size: .
J: TRBJ2-7
D: TRBD1
DNA: TGTGCCATCAGAGCCCCGGGACAGGGCTACGAGCAGTACTTC
CDR3: CAIRAPGQGYEQYF

V: TRBV5-6
size: .
J: TRBJ1-3
D: .
DNA: TGTGCCAGCGGTTACTCCTCTGGAAACACCATATATTTT
CDR3: CASGYSSGNTIYF

V: TRBV7-2
size: .
J: TRBJ1-2
D: .
DNA: TGTGCCAGCAGCCCCAACCCGGGGGAGTACACCTTC
CDR3: CASSPNPGEYTF

V: TRBV4-3
size: .
J: TRBJ2-1
D: TRBD2
DNA: TGCGCCAGCAGCCTAAAAGTATCAGCGGGGGGGGCCTCATCCTACAATGAGCAGTTCTTC
CDR3: CASSLKVSAGGASSYNEQFF

V: TRBV5-1
size: .
J: TRBJ1-1
D: .
DNA: TGCGCCAGCAGCTTGGAAGCCGGTAACACTGAAGCTTTCTTT
CDR3: CASSLEAGNTEAFF

V: TRBV10-2
size: .
J: TRBJ1-5
D: .
DNA: TGCGCCAGCAGTCGAGTTAATAGCAATCAGCCCCAGCATTTT
CDR3: CASSRVNSNQPQHF

V: TRBV6-6
size: .
J: TRBJ2-2
D: .
DNA: TGTGCCAGCAACCTACAGGGTCCCGGGGAGCTGTTTTTT
CDR3: CASNLQGPGELFF

V: TRBV7-3
size: .
J: TRBJ2-7
D: TRBD1
DNA: TGTGCCAGCAGCGCTTGGGGGACAGGGGCCACCCTATCCTACGAGCAGTACTTC
CDR3: CASSAWGTGATLSYEQYF

V: TRBV15
size: .
J: TRBJ1-5
D: TRBD1
DNA: TGTGCCACCAGCAGAGACCCGGACAGGGGTTTCAATCAGCCCCAGCATTTT
CDR3: CATSRDPDRGFNQPQHF

V: TRBV9
size: .
J: TRBJ2-7
D: .
DNA: TGTGCCAGCAGCGTAGAAGCAGCGTCCTACGAGCAGTACTTC
CDR3: CASSVEAASYEQYF

V: TRBV5-6
size: .
J: TRBJ2-2
D: .
DNA: TGTGCCAGCAGCTTGTTCTCACGGGGCACCGGGGAGCTGTTTTTT
CDR3: CASSLFSRGTGELFF

V: TRBV5-1
size: few
J: TRBJ2-1
D: TRBD1
DNA: TGCGCCAGCAGCTTGATGGGCCAGGGGGCCTCCTACAATGAGCAGTTCTTC
CDR3: CASSLMGQGASYNEQFF

V: TRBV5-1
size: .
J: TRBJ1-1
D: .
DNA: TGCGCCAGCAGCTTGGGCGGGAACACTGAAGCTTTCTTT
CDR3: CASSLGGNTEAFF

V: TRBV11-3
size: .
J: TRBJ2-2
D: .
DNA: TGTGCCAGCCGCGGGACGAACAGCGGGGAGCTGTTTTTT
CDR3: CASRGTNSGELFF

V: TRBV2
size: .
J: TRBJ2-6
D: TRBD1
DNA: TGTGCCAGCACCAGGGACAGGGGGAGGGCTGGGGCCAACGTCCTGACTTTC
CDR3: CASTRDRGRAGANVLTF

V: TRBV18
size: .
J: TRBJ1-5
D: .
DNA: TGTGCCAGCTCACCAGACAGAAGCCATCAGCCCCAGCATTTT
CDR3: CASSPDRSHQPQHF

V: TRBV7-9
size: few
J: TRBJ1-1
D: .
DNA: TGTGCCAGCAGCTTGGTACAGGCGAACACTGAAGCTTTCTTT
CDR3: CASSLVQANTEAFF

V: TRBV5-1
size: .
J: TRBJ1-2
D: TRBD1
DNA: TGCGCCAGCAGTCTAGAGGGGGCAGGCTCCTATGGCTACACCTTC
CDR3: CASSLEGAGSYGYTF

V: TRBV7-3
size: .
J: TRBJ2-7
D: TRBD2
DNA: TGTGCCAGCAGCTCGGGACTAGCGGGAGTGTACGAGCAGTACTTC
CDR3: CASSSGLAGVYEQYF

V: TRBV2
size: .
J: TRBJ1-1
D: TRBD1
DNA: TGTGCCAGCATCAACAGGGGGCGTCTAAACACTGAAGCTTTCTTT
CDR3: CASINRGRLNTEAFF

V: TRBV9
size: .
J: TRBJ2-2
D: TRBD1
DNA: TGTGCCAGCAGCTTCAGGGGGTCCGGGGAGCTGTTTTTT
CDR3: CASSFRGSGELFF

V: TRBV11-2
size: .
J: TRBJ2-7
D: .
DNA: TGTGCCAGCAGTCCCGGACAGCATTTATTCTACGAGCAGTACTTC
CDR3: CASSPGQHLFYEQYF

V: TRBV7-9
size: .
J: TRBJ2-3
D: .
DNA: TGTGCCAGCAGCTTAGGGACACCCGCAGATACGCAGTATTTT
CDR3: CASSLGTPADTQYF

V: TRBV25-1
size: .
J: TRBJ1-1
D: TRBD1
DNA: TGTGCCAGCAGTCCCCATACAGGGGACAGCACTGAAGCTTTCTTT
CDR3: CASSPHTGDSTEAFF

V: TRBV30
size: few
J: TRBJ2-1
D: .
DNA: TGTGCCTGGAGTTGGGGGGCCTACAATGAGCAGTTCTTC
CDR3: CAWSWGAYNEQFF

V: TRBV19
size: .
J: TRBJ2-2
D: .
DNA: TGTGCCAGCAGCTCTTTGGGCCTCGGCACCGGGGAGCTGTTTTTT
CDR3: CASSSLGLGTGELFF

V: TRBV30
size: .
J: TRBJ2-7
D: TRBD1
DNA: TGTGCCTCAAACAGGGGTCGCTCCTACGAGCAGTACTTC
CDR3: CASNRGRSYEQYF

V: TRBV7-8
size: .
J: TRBJ2-7
D: TRBD2
DNA: TGTGCCAGCAGCTTAAGGACTAGCGAAGGGGAGCAGTACTTC
CDR3: CASSLRTSEGEQYF

V: TRBV7-2
size: .
J: TRBJ2-3
D: TRBD2
DNA: TGTGCCAGCAGCCCCCTAGCGGGCTTCACAGATACGCAGTATTTT
CDR3: CASSPLAGFTDTQYF

V: TRBV5-1
size: .
J: TRBJ2-3
D: .
DNA: TGCGCCAGCAGCTTGGGTGACAGAGGCACAGATACGCAGTATTTT
CDR3: CASSLGDRGTDTQYF

V: TRBV5-4
size: .
J: TRBJ2-7
D: TRBD1
DNA: TGTGCCAGCAGCGCGCCGGGACAGGGGGCAGGGGAGCAGTACTTC
CDR3: CASSAPGQGAGEQYF

V: TRBV30
size: .
J: TRBJ1-2
D: .
DNA: TGTGCCTGGGTCACAGACAGTTATGGCTACACCTTC
CDR3: CAWVTDSYGYTF

V: TRBV19
size: once
J: TRBJ1-2
D: TRBD1
DNA: TGTGCCAGTAGCCACAGGGGAGGCGGCTACACCTTC
CDR3: CASSHRGGGYTF

V: TRBV7-9
size: .
J: TRBJ1-5
D: TRBD1
DNA: TGTGCCAGCAGCTCTACAGGGGGGTATCAGCCCCAGCATTTT
CDR3: CASSSTGGYQPQHF

V: TRBV6-5
size: .
J: TRBJ1-4
D: .
DNA: TGTGCCAGCAGTTACGATATCGGGGCAACTAATGAAAAACTGTTTTTT
CDR3: CASSYDIGATNEKLFF

V: TRBV29-1
size: .
J: TRBJ2-7
D: .
DNA: TGCAGCGTTGAAGGGGGGGTCCCTCACGAGCAGTACTTC
CDR3: CSVEGGVPHEQYF

V: TRBV7-2
size: few
J: TRBJ1-1
D: .
DNA: TGTGCCAGCAGCTTAGTTGTTGGGTTCTTGGAGGGCACTGAAGCTTTCTTT
CDR3: CASSLVVGFLEGTEAFF

V: TRBV5-1
size: .
J: TRBJ2-2
D: .
DNA: TGCGCCAGCAGCTTAGCCGGGACACTGAACACCGGGGAGCTGTTTTTT
CDR3: CASSLAGTLNTGELFF

V: TRBV6-5
size: .
J: TRBJ2-5
D: TRBD2
DNA: TGTGCCAGCCGCATAGCGGGGGCCGTGGAGACCCAGTACTTC
CDR3: CASRIAGAVETQYF

V: TRBV5-1
size: .
J: TRBJ2-1
D: .
DNA: TGCGCCAGCAGCTCCACAGGGCCCCACTACAATGAGCAGTTCTTC
CDR3: CASSSTGPHYNEQFF

V: TRBV5-6
size: .
J: TRBJ1-1
D: .
DNA: TGTGCCAGCACCTCGAACACTGAAGCTTTCTTT
CDR3: CASTSNTEAFF

V: TRBV27
size: .
J: TRBJ1-2
D: TRBD1
DNA: TGTGCCAGCAGTGTTACGGGGACAGGGCATGGCTACACCTTC
CDR3: CASSVTGTGHGYTF

V: TRBV5-1
size: .
J: TRBJ2-1
D: .
DNA: TGCGCCAGCAGCTTTTATGGCGGGGCGGGACCCCCCAATGAGCAGTTCTTC
CDR3: CASSFYGGAGPPNEQFF

V: TRBV2
size: .
J: TRBJ1-5
D: .
DNA: TGTGCCAGCAGCCCAGGCGCCCTAATCAATCAGCCCCAGCATTTT
CDR3: CASSPGALINQPQHF

V: TRBV6-1
size: .
J: TRBJ2-3
D: TRBD2
DNA: TGTGCCGGCTCTAGCGGGGGCCTCACAGATACGCAGTATTTT
CDR3: CAGSSGGLTDTQYF

V: TRBV6-1
size: .
J: TRBJ1-1
D: TRBD1
DNA: TGTGCCAGCCAGGGGGTCACTGAAGCTTTCTTT
CDR3: CASQGVTEAFF

V: TRBV5-5
size: once
J: TRBJ1-5
D: TRBD1
DNA: TGTGCCAGCAGCTTATGGACAGGTTCGGATCAGCCCCAGCATTTT
CDR3: CASSLWTGSDQPQHF

V: TRBV27
size: .
J: TRBJ1-1
D: TRBD1
DNA: TGTGCCAGCAGTTTACAGGGGGCAGAAGCTTTCTTT
CDR3: CASSLQGAEAFF

V: TRBV5-1
size: .
J: TRBJ2-1
D: TRBD2
DNA: TGCGCCAGCAGCTGGGGACTAGCGGGCGGCAATGAGCAGTTCTTC
CDR3: CASSWGLAGGNEQFF

V: TRBV2
size: .
J: TRBJ2-7
D: .
DNA: TGTGCCAGTTCCGGGACTGGGTACTACGAGCAGTACTTC
CDR3: CASSGTGYYEQYF